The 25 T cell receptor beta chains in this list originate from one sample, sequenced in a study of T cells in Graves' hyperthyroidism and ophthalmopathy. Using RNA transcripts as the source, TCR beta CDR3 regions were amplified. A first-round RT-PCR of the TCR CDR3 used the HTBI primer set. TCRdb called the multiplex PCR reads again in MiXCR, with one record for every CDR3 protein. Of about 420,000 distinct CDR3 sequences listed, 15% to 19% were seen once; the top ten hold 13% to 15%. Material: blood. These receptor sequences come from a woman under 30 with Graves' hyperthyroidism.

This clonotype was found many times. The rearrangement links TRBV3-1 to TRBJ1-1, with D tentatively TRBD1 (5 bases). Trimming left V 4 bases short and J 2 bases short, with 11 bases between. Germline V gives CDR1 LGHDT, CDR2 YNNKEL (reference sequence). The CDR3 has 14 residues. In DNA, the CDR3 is TGTGCCAGCAGCCGACAGACGGGTAACACTGAAGCTTTCTTT. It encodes CASSRQTGNTEAFF.

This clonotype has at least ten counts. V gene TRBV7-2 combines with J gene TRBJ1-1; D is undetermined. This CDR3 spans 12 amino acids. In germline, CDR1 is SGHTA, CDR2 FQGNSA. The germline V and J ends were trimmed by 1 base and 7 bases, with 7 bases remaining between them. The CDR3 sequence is CASSLGSGEAFF. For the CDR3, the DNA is TGTGCCAGCAGCTTAGGGTCCGGTGAAGCTTTCTTT. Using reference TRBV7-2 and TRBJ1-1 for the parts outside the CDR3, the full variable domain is GAGVSQSPSNKVTEKGKDVELRCDPISGHTALYWYRQSLGQGLEFLIYFQGNSAPDKSGLPSDRFSAERTGGSVSTLTIQRTQQEDSAVYLCASSLGSGEAFFGQGTRLTVV.

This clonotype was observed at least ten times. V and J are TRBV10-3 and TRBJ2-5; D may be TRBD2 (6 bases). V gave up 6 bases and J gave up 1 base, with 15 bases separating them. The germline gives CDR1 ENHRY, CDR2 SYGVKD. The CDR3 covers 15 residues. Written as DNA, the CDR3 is TGTGCCATCAGGGGGCAAGGGACTCCCCAAGAGACCCAGTACTTC. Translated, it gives CAIRGQGTPQETQYF.

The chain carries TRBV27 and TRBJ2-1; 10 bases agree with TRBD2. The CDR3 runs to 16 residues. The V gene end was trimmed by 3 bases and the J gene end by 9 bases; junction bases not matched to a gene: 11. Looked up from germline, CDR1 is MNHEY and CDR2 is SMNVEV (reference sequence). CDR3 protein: CASSLQGLAARSEQFF. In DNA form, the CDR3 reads TGTGCCAGCAGTTTGCAAGGACTAGCGGCCCGTAGTGAGCAGTTCTTC.

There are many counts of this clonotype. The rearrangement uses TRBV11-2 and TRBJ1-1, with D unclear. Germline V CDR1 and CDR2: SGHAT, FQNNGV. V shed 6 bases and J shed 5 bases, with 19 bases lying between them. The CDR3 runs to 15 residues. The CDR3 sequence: CASRLLPRTVTEAFF. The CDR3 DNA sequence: TGTGCCAGCAGGCTATTACCCAGGACGGTTACTGAAGCTTTCTTT.

CDR3 residues: CSARERETQYF. CDR3 nucleotides: TGCAGTGCTAGAGAACGAGAGACCCAGTACTTC. This sequence joins TRBV20-1 and TRBJ2-5, with no clear D. The CDR3 length is 11 residues. With 0 bases removed from V and 4 bases from J, the gap between germline ends came to 3 bases. From germline, CDR1 is DFQATT and CDR2 SNEGSKA (reference sequence).

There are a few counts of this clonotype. The CDR3 region is CASSVSQSGTQYF. Written as DNA, the CDR3 is TGTGCCAGCAGCGTAAGTCAGTCTGGGACCCAGTACTTC. The chain couples TRBV9 to TRBJ2-5; D call uncertain. Trimming cost V 1 base and J 7 bases, with 11 bases left between them. Germline-derived CDR1 and CDR2 are SGDLS and YYNGEE. The CDR3 contains 13 residues. Based on the CDR3 plus reference TRBV9 and TRBJ2-5, the full variable domain is DSGVTQTPKHLITATGQRVTLRCSPRSGDLSVYWYQQSLDQGLQFLIQYYNGEERAKGNILERFSAQQFPDLHSELNLSSLELGDSALYFCASSVSQSGTQYFGPGTRLLVL.

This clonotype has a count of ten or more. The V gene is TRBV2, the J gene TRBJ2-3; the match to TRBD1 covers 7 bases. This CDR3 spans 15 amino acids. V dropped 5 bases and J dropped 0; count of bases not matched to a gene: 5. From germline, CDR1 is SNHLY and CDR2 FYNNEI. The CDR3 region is CASSRQGTSTDTQYF. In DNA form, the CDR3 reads TGTGCCAGCAGTCGACAGGGAACTAGCACAGATACGCAGTATTTT.

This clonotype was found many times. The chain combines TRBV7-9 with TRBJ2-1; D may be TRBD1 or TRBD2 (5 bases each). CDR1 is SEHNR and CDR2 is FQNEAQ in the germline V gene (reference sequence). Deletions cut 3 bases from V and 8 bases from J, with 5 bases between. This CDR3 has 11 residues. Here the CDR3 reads CASSLGDEQFF. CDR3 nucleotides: TGTGCCAGCAGCTTGGGGGATGAGCAGTTCTTC.

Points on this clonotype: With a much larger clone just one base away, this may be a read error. The CDR3: CASGPGATVGYTF. CDR3 DNA: TGTGCCAGCGGCCCCGGGGCCACCGTGGGCTACACCTTC. The chain has TRBV2 and TRBJ1-2; TRBD1 might be the D (5 bases). The germline gives CDR1 SNHLY, CDR2 FYNNEI. The CDR3 is 13 residues long. The V gene lost 8 bases and the J gene lost 8 bases, with 18 bases spanning the gap.

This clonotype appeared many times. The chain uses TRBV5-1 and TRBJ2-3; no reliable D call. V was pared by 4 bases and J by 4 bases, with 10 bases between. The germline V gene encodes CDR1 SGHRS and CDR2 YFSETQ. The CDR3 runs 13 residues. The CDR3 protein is CASSPPKADTQYF. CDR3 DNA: TGCGCCAGCAGCCCTCCTAAGGCAGATACGCAGTATTTT. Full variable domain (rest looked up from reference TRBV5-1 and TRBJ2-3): KAGVTQTPRYLIKTRGQQVTLSCSPISGHRSVSWYQQTPGQGLQFLFEYFSETQRNKGNFPGRFSGRQFSNSRSEMNVSTLELGDSALYLCASSPPKADTQYFGPGTRLTVL.

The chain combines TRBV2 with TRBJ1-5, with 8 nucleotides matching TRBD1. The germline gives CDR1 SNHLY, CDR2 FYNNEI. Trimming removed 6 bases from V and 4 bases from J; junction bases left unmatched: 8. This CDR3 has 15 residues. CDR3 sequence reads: CASRPDRGANQPQHF. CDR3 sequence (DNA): TGTGCCAGCAGACCAGACAGGGGTGCAAATCAGCCCCAGCATTTT.

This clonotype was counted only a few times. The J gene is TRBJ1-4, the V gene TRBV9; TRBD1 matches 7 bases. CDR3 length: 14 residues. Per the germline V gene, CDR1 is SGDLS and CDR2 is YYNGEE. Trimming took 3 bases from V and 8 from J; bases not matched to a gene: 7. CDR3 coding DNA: TGTGCCAGCAGCGAGGGGGCTCACGGGGAAAAACTGTTTTTT. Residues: CASSEGAHGEKLFF.

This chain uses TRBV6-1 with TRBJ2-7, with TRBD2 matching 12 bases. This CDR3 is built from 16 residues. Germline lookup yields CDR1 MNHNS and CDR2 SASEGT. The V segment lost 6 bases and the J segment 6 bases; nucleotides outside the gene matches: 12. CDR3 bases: TGTGCCAGCAGCATTCCCCTAGCGGGGGGGACCGGCGAGCAGTACTTC. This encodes CASSIPLAGGTGEQYF.

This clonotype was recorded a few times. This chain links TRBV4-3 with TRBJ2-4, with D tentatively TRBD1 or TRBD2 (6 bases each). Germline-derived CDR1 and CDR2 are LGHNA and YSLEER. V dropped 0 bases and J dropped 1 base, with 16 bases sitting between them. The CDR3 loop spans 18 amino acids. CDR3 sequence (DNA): TGCGCCAGCAGCCAAGATTACCGGGGGCCTCCTGCCAAAAACATTCAGTACTTC. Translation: CASSQDYRGPPAKNIQYF.

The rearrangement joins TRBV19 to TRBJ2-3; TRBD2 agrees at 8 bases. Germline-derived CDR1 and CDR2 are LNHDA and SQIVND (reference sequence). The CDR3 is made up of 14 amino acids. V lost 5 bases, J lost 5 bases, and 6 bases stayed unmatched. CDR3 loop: CASSERGRKDTQYF. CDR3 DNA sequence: TGTGCCAGTAGTGAGCGGGGGAGAAAAGATACGCAGTATTTT. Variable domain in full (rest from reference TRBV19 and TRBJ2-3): DGGITQSPKYLFRKEGQNVTLSCEQNLNHDAMYWYRQDPGQGLRLIYYSQIVNDFQKGDIAEGYSVSREKKESFPLTVTSAQKNPTAFYLCASSERGRKDTQYFGPGTRLTVL.

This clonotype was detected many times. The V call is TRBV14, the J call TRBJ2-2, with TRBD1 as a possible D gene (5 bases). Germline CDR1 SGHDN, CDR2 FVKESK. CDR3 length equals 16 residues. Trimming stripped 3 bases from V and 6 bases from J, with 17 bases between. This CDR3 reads CASSQAGQGLPGELFF. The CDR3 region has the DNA TGTGCCAGCAGCCAGGCCGGGCAGGGTCTTCCCGGGGAGCTGTTTTTT.

The CDR3 loop is CASSIVRTGDHGYTF. The CDR3 coding sequence is TGTGCCAGTAGTATCGTAAGGACAGGGGACCATGGCTACACCTTC. The rearrangement joins TRBV19 to TRBJ1-2; 9 bases align to TRBD1. This CDR3 region has 15 residues. Trimming cost V 3 bases and J 6 bases; bases outside gene matches: 8. CDR1 LNHDA and CDR2 SQIVND come from the germline V gene (reference sequence).

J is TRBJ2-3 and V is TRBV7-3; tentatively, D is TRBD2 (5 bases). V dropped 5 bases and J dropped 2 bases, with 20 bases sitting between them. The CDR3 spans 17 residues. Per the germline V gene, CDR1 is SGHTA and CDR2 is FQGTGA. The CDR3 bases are TGTGCCAGCAGCCCAACCGGAGTAGCGCTAGTCACAGATACGCAGTATTTT. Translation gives CASSPTGVALVTDTQYF.

The DNA for the CDR3 is TGCAGTGCTAGCAGACAGGGACAGGGGGTAGGAGATACGCAGTATTTT. It specifies CSASRQGQGVGDTQYF. The V gene is TRBV20-1, the J gene TRBJ2-3; 11 positions match TRBD1. In germline, CDR1 is DFQATT, CDR2 SNEGSKA (reference sequence). Germline trimming cut 3 bases from V and 5 bases from J; bases unmatched to any gene: 10. This CDR3 region has 16 residues.

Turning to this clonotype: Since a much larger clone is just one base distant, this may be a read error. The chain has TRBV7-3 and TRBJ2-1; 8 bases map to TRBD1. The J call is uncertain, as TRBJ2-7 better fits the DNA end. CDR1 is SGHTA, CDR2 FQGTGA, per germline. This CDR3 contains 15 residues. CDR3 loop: CASSWTGSSYNEQYF. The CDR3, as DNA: TGTGCCAGCAGCTGGACAGGGAGCTCCTACAATGAGCAGTACTTC.

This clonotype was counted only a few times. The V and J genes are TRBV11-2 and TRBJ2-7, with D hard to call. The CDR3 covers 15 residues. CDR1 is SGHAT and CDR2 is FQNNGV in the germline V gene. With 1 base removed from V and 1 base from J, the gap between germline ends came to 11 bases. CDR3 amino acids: CASSLGPDPSYEQYF. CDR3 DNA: TGTGCCAGCAGCTTAGGGCCGGATCCGTCCTACGAGCAGTACTTC. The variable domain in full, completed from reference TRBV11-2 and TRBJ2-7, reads EAGVAQSPRYKIIEKRQSVAFWCNPISGHATLYWYQQILGQGPKLLIQFQNNGVVDDSQLPKDRFSAERLKGVDSTLKIQPAKLEDSAVYLCASSLGPDPSYEQYFGPGTRLTVT.

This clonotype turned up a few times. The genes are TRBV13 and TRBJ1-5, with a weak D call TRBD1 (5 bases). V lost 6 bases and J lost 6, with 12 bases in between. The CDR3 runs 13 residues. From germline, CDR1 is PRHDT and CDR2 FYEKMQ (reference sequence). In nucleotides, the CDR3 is TGTGCCAGCAGTGGGGGGTTGGGTCAGCCCCAGCATTTT. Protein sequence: CASSGGLGQPQHF.

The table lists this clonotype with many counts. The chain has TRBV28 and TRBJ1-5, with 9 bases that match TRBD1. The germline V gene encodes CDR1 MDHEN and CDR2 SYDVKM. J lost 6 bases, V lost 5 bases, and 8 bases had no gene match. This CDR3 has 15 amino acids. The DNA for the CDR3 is TGTGCCAGCAGTCCACAGGGGGCGCAGGGTCAGCCCCAGCATTTT. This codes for CASSPQGAQGQPQHF.

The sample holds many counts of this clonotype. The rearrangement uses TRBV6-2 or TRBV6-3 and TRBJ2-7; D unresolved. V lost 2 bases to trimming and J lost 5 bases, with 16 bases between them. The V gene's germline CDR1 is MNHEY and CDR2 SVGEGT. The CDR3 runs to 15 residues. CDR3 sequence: CASSYPWTAIHEQYF. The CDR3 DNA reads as TGTGCCAGCAGTTACCCCTGGACCGCGATCCACGAGCAGTACTTC.